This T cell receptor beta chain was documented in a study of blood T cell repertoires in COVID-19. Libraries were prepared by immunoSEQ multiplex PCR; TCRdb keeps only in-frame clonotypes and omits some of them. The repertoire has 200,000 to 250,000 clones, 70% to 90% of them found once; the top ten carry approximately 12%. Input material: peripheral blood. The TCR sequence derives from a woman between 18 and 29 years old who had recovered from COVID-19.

The CDR3 bases are TGTGCCACCAGCAGGGGCGGGAGAACCGGGGAGCTGTTTTTT. This codes for CATSRGGRTGELFF. The rearrangement links TRBV15 to TRBJ2-2, with 7 bases fitting TRBD2. The V and J ends lost 3 bases and 5 bases, in that order; junction bases with no gene match: 3. The CDR3 covers 14 residues. Germline V CDR1 and CDR2: LNHNV, YYDKDF (reference sequence).